This TCR beta chain comes out of a study of cytomegalovirus exposure and HLA in healthy donors. Study summary: Unique TCRs from HLA-typed donors, 65 million to 85 million of them, were held in an early data release. There were 350 to 450 genotyped donors. Of these, about 81% fell in the genetic ancestry cluster associated with self-reported Caucasian donors. Study conclusions and caveats: Information on immune exposure was restricted to one variable (CMV serostatus).

A multiplex PCR was run with 60 Vbeta primers and 13 Jbeta primers. The data were produced by immunoSEQ multiplex PCR, yet TCRdb's version contains in-frame clones alone and is incomplete. The table has approximately 150,000 clones, approximately 84% seen once; the top ten hold roughly 1.4%. This CDR3 has 17 amino acids. Germline V lookup: CDR1 SGHRS, CDR2 YFSETQ. Trimming took 3 bases from V and 2 from J; bases not matched to a gene: 12. Concerning this clone: The antigen remains unidentified.

Sequenced material: PBMCs. The source of this sequence is a man aged 45 to 65 in good health and CMV-seropositive. The chain uses TRBV5-1 and TRBJ2-3; TRBD2 matches at 7 bases. The CDR3 protein is CASSSPGTTLPTDTQYF. CDR3 nucleotides: TGCGCCAGCAGCTCACCGGGGACTACCCTCCCCACAGATACGCAGTATTTT.